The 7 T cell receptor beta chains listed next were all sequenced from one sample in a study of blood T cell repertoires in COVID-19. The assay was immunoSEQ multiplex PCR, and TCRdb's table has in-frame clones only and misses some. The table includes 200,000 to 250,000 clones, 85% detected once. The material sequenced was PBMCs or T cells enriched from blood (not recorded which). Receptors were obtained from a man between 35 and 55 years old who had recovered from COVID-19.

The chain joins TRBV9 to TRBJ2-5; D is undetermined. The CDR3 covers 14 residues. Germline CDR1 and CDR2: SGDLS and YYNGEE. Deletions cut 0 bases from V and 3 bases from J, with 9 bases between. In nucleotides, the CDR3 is TGTGCCAGCAGCGTAGCAGCGCTTAAAGAGACCCAGTACTTC. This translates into CASSVAALKETQYF.

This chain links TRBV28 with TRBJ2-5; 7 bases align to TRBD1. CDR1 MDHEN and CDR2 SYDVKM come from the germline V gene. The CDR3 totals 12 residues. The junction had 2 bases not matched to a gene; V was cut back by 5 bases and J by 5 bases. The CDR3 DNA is TGTGCCAGCAGTACAGGGGTGGAGACCCAGTACTTC. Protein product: CASSTGVETQYF.

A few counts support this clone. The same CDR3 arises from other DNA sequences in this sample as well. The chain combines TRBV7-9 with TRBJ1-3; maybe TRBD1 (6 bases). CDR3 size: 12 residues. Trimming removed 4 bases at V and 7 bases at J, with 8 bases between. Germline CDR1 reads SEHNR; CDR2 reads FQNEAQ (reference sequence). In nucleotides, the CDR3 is TGTGCCAGCAGCTCAACAGGGAACACCATATATTTT. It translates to CASSSTGNTIYF.

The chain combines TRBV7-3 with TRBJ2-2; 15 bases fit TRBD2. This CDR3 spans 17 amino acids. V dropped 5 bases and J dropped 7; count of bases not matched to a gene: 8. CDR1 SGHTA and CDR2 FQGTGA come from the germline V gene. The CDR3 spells CASSPGLAGGPGGELFF. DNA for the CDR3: TGTGCCAGCAGCCCTGGACTAGCGGGAGGGCCTGGCGGGGAGCTGTTTTTT.

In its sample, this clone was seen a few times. The CDR3 sequence: CASSQGERERSYEQYF. In nucleotides, the CDR3 is TGCGCCAGCAGCCAAGGAGAGAGGGAACGGTCCTACGAGCAGTACTTC. The rearrangement links TRBV4-1 to TRBJ2-7; D is perhaps TRBD2 (5 bases). Germline values: CDR1 MGHRA, CDR2 YSYEKL. V was shortened by 1 base and J by 1 base, with 14 bases between the two germline ends. The CDR3 runs to 16 residues.

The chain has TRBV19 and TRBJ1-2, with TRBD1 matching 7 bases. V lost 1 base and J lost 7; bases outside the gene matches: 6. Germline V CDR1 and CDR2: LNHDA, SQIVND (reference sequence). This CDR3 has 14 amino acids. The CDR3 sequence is CASSIGDSSSGYTF. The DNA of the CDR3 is TGTGCCAGTAGTATAGGGGACAGTTCTTCTGGCTACACCTTC.

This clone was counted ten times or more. The CDR3 coding sequence is TGTGCCAGCGCCCTAGGGACAGCGAACACTGAAGCTTTCTTT. Amino acids: CASALGTANTEAFF. The chain combines TRBV27 with TRBJ1-1; TRBD1 aligns across 7 bases. The length of the CDR3 is 14 residues. V shed 8 bases, J shed 1 base, and the junction held 7 bases outside the gene matches. CDR1 is MNHEY, CDR2 SMNVEV, per germline (reference sequence).